Ten or more counts support the clone carrying this TCR beta chain. The data derive from a study of Graves' ophthalmopathy and Graves' hyperthyroidism. The CDR3 has 13 residues. Trimming stripped 6 bases from V and 5 bases from J, with 13 bases between. Germline CDR1 SGHVS, CDR2 FQNEAQ. From RNA, the CDR3 regions of TCR beta chains were amplified and sequenced. A first-round RT-PCR used HTBI primers, followed by a second-round multiplex PCR. Each CDR3 protein is one row after TCRdb ran MiXCR on the multiplex PCR reads. This table holds about 400,000 distinct CDR3 sequences, approximately 20% found once.

The origin of this receptor is a woman younger than 30 with Graves' ophthalmopathy. This chain uses TRBV7-8 with TRBJ1-1, with D unclear. Material for sequencing was peripheral blood. CDR3 in amino acids: CASSSDMGTEAFF. CDR3 DNA: TGTGCCAGCAGTTCAGACATGGGGACTGAAGCTTTCTTT.